This T cell receptor beta chain was recovered during a study of blood T cell repertoires in COVID-19. Study at large: COVID-19 samples, acute and convalescent, were from the United States, Italy and Spain. From T cells, B-cell-depleted T cells, or PBMCs came the material, which was cDNA or gDNA.

The CDR3 totals 14 residues. V was trimmed by 3 bases and J by 5 bases, leaving 11 bases between them. Germline lookup yields CDR1 SGHRS and CDR2 YFSETQ. In the original analysis: Cell counts per sample came from amplifying reference gene primers. Here immunoSEQ multiplex PCR was the method, and the copy in TCRdb shows in-frame clones only, minus some. The V and J calls and clone size are taken from that table; D and trimming were inferred from the DNA. The repertoire holds about 70,000 clones, around 85% seen once, with roughly 18% in the top ten. Sequenced sample: peripheral blood. This clonotype was sampled from a woman of 80 years or more with acute or convalescent COVID-19. The rearrangement joins TRBV5-1 to TRBJ1-4, with D possibly matching TRBD1 (5 bases). The DNA of the CDR3 is TGCGCCAGCAGCTCAACAGGTCCGAATGAAAAACTGTTTTTT. It is translated as CASSSTGPNEKLFF.